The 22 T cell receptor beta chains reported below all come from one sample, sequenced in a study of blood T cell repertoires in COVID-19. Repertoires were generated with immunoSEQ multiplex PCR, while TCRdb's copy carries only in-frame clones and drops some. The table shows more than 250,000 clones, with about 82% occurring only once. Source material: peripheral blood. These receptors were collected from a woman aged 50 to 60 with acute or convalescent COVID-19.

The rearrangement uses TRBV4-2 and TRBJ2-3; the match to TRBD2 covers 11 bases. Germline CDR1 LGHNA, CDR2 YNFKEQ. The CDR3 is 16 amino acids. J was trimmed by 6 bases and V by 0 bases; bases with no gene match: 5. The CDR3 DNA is TGTGCCAGCAGCCAAGATTTAGCGGGAGGGCTCGATACGCAGTATTTT. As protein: CASSQDLAGGLDTQYF.

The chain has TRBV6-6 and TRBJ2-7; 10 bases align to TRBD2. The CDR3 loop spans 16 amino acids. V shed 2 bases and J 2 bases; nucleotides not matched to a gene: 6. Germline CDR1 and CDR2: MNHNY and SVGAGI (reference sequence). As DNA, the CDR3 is TGTGCCAGCAGTTACGGTTTTGGGACTAGCGCCTACGAGCAGTACTTC. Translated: CASSYGFGTSAYEQYF.

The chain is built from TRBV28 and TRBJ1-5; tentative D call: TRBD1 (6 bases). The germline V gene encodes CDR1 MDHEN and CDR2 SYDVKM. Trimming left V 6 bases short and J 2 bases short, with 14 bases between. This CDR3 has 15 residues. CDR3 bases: TGTGCCAGCAGACTGACAGGTGGCGGCAATCAGCCCCAGCATTTT. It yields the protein CASRLTGGGNQPQHF.

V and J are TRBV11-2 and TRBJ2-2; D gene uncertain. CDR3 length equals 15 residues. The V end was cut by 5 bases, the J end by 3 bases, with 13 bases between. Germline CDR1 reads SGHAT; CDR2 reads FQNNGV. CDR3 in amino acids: CASSRSYSYTGELFF. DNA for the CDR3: TGTGCCAGCAGCCGTTCGTACTCCTACACCGGGGAGCTGTTTTTT.

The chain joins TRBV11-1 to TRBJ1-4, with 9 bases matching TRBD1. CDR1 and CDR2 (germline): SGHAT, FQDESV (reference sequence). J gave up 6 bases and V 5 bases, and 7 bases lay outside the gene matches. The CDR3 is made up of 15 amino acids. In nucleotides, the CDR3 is TGTGCCAGCAGCACAACGGGACAGGGCGATGAAAAACTGTTTTTT. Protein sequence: CASSTTGQGDEKLFF. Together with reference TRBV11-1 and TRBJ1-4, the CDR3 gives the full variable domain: EAEVAQSPRYKITEKSQAVAFWCDPISGHATLYWYRQILGQGPELLVQFQDESVVDDSQLPKDRFSAERLKGVDSTLKIQPAELGDSAMYLCASSTTGQGDEKLFFGSGTQLSVL.

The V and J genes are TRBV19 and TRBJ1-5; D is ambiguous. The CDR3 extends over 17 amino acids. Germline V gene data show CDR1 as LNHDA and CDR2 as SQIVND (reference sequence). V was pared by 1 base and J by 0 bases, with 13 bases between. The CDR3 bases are TGTGCCAGTAGTATAGGCACAGTCGTTTATAGCAATCAGCCCCAGCATTTT. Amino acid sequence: CASSIGTVVYSNQPQHF.

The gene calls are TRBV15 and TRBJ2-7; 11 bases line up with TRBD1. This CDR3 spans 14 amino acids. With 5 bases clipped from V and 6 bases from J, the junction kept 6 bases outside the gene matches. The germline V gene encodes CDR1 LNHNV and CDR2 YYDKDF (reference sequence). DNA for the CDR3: TGTGCCACCAGCCTTCGGGACAGGGGGTCCGAGCAGTACTTC. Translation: CATSLRDRGSEQYF.

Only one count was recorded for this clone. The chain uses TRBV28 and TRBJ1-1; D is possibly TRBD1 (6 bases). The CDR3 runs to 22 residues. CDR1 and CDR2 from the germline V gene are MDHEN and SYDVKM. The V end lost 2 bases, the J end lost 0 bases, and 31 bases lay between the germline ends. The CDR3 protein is CASSLRAYTGLLRGKMNTEAFF. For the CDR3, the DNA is TGTGCCAGCAGTTTAAGAGCTTATACAGGGCTCCTGAGGGGGAAGATGAACACTGAAGCTTTCTTT.

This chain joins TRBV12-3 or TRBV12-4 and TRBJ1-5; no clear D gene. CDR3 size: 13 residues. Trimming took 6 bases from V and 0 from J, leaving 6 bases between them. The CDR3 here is CASSSYSNQPQHF. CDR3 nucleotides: TGTGCCAGCAGCTCCTATAGCAATCAGCCCCAGCATTTT.

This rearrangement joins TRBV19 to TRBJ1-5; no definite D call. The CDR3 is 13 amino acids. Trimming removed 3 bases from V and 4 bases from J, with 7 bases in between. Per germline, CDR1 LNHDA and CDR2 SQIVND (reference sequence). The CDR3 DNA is TGTGCCAGTAGTATTCGGCGGAATCAGCCCCAGCATTTT. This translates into CASSIRRNQPQHF.

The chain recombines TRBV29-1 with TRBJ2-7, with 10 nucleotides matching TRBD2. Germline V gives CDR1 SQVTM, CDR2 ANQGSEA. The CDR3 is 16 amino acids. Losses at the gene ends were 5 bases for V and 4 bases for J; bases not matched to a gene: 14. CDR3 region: CSVSSSRLAGVYEQYF. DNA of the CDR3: TGCAGCGTTTCCTCCTCACGGCTAGCGGGAGTTTACGAGCAGTACTTC.

The CDR3 region is CASSSPLSGKNIQYF. The DNA for the CDR3 is TGTGCCAGCAGCTCCCCGTTGTCGGGAAAAAACATTCAGTACTTC. This rearrangement joins TRBV7-2 to TRBJ2-4; tentative D call: TRBD2 (5 bases). V lost 4 bases and J 4 bases, leaving 14 bases between the germline ends. Germline V gene lookup returns CDR1 SGHTA and CDR2 FQGNSA. The CDR3 is made up of 15 amino acids.

DNA for the CDR3: TGTGCCAGCAGCTTAGCCAGGGGGCAACAAGAGACCCAGTACTTC. Residues: CASSLARGQQETQYF. V and J are TRBV11-3 and TRBJ2-5, with 8 positions matching TRBD1. This CDR3 is built from 15 residues. Germline assignment: CDR1 SGHNT and CDR2 YENEEA. Germline trimming cut 1 base from V and 2 bases from J; bases unmatched to any gene: 3.

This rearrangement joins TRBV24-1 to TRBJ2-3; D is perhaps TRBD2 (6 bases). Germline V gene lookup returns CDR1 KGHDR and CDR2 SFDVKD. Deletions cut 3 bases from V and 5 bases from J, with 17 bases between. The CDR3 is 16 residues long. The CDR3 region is CATSDPRRLEGDTQYF. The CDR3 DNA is TGTGCCACCAGTGATCCCCGGCGACTAGAAGGAGATACGCAGTATTTT.

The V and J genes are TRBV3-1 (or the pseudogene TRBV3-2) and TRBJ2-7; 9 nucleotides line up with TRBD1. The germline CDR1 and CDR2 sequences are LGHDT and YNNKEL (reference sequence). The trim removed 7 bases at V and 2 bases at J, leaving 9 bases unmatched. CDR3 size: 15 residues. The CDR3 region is CASKEGTGPTYEQYF. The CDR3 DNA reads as TGTGCCAGCAAAGAGGGGACAGGGCCTACCTACGAGCAGTACTTC.

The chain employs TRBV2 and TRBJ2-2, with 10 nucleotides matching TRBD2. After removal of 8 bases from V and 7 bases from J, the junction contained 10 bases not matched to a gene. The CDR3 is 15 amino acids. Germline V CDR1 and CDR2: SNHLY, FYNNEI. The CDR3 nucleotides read TGTGCCAGCTCGATGCGGCTAGCGGGAGACGGGGAGCTGTTTTTT. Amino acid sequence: CASSMRLAGDGELFF.

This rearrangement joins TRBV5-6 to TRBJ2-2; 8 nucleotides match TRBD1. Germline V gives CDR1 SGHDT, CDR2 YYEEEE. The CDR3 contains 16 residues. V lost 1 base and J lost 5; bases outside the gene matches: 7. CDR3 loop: CASSLWAGQGTGELFF. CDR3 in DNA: TGTGCCAGCAGCTTGTGGGCAGGACAGGGAACCGGGGAGCTGTTTTTT.

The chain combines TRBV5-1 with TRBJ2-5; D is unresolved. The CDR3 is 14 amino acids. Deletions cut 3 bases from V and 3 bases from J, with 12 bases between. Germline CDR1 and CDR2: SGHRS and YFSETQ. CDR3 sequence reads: CASSSSASEETQYF. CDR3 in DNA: TGCGCCAGCAGCTCTTCCGCGAGTGAAGAGACCCAGTACTTC.

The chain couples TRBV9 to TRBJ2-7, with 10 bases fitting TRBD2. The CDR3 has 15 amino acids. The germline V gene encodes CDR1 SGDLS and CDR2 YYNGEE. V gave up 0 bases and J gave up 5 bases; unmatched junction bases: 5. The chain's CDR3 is CASSVGLAGANEQYF. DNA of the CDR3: TGTGCCAGCAGCGTAGGTCTAGCGGGAGCTAACGAGCAGTACTTC.

The CDR3 sequence is CASRPSEGYGYTF. The CDR3 DNA reads TGTGCCAGCAGACCGAGCGAAGGCTATGGCTACACCTTC. The chain uses TRBV12-3 or TRBV12-4 and TRBJ1-2; D is unresolved. The CDR3 has 13 residues. With 6 bases removed from V and 4 bases from J, the gap between germline ends came to 12 bases.

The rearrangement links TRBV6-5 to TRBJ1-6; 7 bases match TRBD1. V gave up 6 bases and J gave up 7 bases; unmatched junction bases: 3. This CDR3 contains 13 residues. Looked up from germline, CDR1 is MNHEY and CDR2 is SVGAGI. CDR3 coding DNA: TGTGCCAGCAGGGGGACAGTAAATTCACCCCTCCACTTT. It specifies CASRGTVNSPLHF.

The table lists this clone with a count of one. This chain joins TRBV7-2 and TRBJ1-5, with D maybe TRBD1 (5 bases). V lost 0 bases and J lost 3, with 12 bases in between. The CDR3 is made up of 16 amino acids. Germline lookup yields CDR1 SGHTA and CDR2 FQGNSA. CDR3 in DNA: TGTGCCAGCAGCTTAGCGTCAGGGTGGCCCAATCAGCCCCAGCATTTT. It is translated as CASSLASGWPNQPQHF.